The present entry profiles one T cell receptor (beta chain) with its context. Its matching antigen is unknown. The junction differs from germline at one of its ends, possibly a read error. Germline CDR1 reads MNHEY; CDR2 reads SMNVEV (reference sequence). This CDR3 spans 15 amino acids. This specimen comes from a study of PD-1 blockade in classical Hodgkin lymphoma. This sample's time point: newly diagnosed, previously untreated cHL patient sample. Produced via immunoSEQ multiplex PCR; TCRdb's table is partial and in-frame only. This table has about 47,000 clones, approximately 91% appearing once. General study results and limits: Relapsed/refractory patients reportedly had lower baseline diversity than newly diagnosed patients. What caused the repertoire differences, perhaps disease activity or prior therapy, remains undefined.

The J gene is TRBJ1-5, the V gene TRBV27, with 7 bases fitting TRBD1. What was sequenced was peripheral blood mononuclear cells (PBMCs). The clonotype originates from a human donor with classical Hodgkin lymphoma. The CDR3, as DNA: TGTGCCAGCAGTATATCCGACAGGGGCAATCAGCCCCAGCATTTT. This translates into CASSISDRGNQPQHF.